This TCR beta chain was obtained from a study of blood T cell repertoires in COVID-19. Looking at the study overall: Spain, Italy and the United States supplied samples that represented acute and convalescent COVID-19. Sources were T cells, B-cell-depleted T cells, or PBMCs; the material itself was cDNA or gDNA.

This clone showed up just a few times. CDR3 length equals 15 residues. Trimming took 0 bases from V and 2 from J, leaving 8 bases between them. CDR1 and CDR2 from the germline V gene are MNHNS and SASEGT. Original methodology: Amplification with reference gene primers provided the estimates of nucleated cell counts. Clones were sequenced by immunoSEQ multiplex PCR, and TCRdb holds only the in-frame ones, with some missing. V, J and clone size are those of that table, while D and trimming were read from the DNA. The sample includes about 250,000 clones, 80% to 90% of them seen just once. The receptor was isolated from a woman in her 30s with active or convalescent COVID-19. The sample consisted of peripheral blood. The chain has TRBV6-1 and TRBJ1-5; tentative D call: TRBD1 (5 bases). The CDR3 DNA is TGTGCCAGCAGTGAAGCGGCGGGGCGCAATCAGCCCCAGCATTTT. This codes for CASSEAAGRNQPQHF.